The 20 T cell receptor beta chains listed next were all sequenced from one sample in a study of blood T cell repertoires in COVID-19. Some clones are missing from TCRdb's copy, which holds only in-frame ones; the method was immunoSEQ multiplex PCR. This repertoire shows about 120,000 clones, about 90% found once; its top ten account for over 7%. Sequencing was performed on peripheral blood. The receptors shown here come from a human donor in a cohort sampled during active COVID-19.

This chain's CDR3 is CASSLTGQGPFF. CDR3 nucleotides: TGTGCCAGCAGCTTAACGGGACAGGGCCCTTTCTTT. The J gene is TRBJ1-1, the V gene TRBV7-3; 9 nucleotides match TRBD1. The CDR3 has 12 residues. CDR1 is SGHTA, CDR2 FQGTGA, per germline. V lost 0 bases and J lost 12; bases outside the gene matches: 2. Complete variable domain (other parts from reference TRBV7-3 and TRBJ1-1): GAGVSQTPSNKVTEKGKYVELRCDPISGHTALYWYRQSLGQGPEFLIYFQGTGAADDSGLPNDRFFAVRPEGSVSTLKIQRTERGDSAVYLCASSLTGQGPFFGQGTRLTVV.

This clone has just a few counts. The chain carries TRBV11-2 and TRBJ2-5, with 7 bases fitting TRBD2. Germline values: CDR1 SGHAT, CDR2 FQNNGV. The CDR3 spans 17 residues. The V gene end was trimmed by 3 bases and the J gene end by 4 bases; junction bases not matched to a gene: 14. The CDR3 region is CASSFAGLAVAGETQYF. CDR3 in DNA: TGTGCCAGCAGCTTCGCCGGACTGGCGGTAGCGGGAGAGACCCAGTACTTC. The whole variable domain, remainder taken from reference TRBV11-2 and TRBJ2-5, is EAGVAQSPRYKIIEKRQSVAFWCNPISGHATLYWYQQILGQGPKLLIQFQNNGVVDDSQLPKDRFSAERLKGVDSTLKIQPAKLEDSAVYLCASSFAGLAVAGETQYFGPGTRLLVL.

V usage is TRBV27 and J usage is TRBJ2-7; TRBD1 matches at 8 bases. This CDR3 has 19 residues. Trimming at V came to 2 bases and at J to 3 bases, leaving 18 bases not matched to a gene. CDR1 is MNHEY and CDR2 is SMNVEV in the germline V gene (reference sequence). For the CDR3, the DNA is TGTGCCAGCAGTTTAAAGTCGGGGACAGGCGTTAAAAGGGGCTACGAGCAGTACTTC. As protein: CASSLKSGTGVKRGYEQYF.

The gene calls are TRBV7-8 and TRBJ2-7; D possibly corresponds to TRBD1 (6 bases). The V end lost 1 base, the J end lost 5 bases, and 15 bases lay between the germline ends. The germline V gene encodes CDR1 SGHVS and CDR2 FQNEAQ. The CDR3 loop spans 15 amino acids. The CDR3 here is CASSLGSAGVNEQYF. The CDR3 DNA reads TGTGCCAGCAGCTTAGGCTCGGCAGGGGTAAACGAGCAGTACTTC. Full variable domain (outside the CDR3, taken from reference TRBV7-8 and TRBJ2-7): GAGVSQSPRYKVAKRGQDVALRCDPISGHVSLFWYQQALGQGPEFLTYFQNEAQLDKSGLPSDRFFAERPEGSVSTLKIQRTQQEDSAVYLCASSLGSAGVNEQYFGPGTRLTVT.

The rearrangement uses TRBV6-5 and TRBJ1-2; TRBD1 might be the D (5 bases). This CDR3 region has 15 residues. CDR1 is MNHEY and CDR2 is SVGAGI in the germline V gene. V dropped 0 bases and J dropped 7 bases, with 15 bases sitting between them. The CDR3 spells CASSYSRTPRAGYTF. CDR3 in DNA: TGTGCCAGCAGTTACTCCCGGACACCACGAGCTGGCTACACCTTC.

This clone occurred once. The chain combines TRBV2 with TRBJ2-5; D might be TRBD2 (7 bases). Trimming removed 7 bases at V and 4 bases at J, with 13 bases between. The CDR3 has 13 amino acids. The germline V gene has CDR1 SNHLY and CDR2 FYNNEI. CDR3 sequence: CASNPGGRETQYF. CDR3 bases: TGTGCCAGCAATCCGGGGGGCCGAGAGACCCAGTACTTC.

The CDR3 spells CASSSGTAGYGYTF. CDR3 coding DNA: TGTGCCAGTAGTAGCGGGACCGCGGGCTATGGCTACACCTTC. This chain uses TRBV19 with TRBJ1-2; D perhaps matches TRBD1 (5 bases). The CDR3 covers 14 residues. Germline V gene data show CDR1 as LNHDA and CDR2 as SQIVND (reference sequence). Trimming removed 4 bases from V and 4 bases from J, with 13 bases in between.

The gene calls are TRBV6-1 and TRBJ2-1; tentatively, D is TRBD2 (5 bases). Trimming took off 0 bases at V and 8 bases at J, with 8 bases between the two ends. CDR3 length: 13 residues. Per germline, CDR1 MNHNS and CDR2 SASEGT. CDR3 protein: CASSEASGDEQFF. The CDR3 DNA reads TGTGCCAGCAGTGAAGCCTCCGGGGATGAGCAGTTCTTC.

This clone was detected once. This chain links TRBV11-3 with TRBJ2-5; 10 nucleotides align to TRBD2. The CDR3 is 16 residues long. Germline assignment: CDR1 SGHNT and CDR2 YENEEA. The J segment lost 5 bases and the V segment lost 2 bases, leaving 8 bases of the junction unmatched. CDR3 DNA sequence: TGTGCCAGCAGCTTAAGCCTAGCGGGGGCTGGGGAGACCCAGTACTTC. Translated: CASSLSLAGAGETQYF.

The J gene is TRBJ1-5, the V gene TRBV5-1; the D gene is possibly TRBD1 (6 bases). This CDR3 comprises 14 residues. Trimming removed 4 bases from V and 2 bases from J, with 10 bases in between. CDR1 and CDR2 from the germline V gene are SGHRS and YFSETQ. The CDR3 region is CASSVAGGNQPQHF. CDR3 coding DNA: TGCGCCAGCAGCGTTGCAGGGGGCAATCAGCCCCAGCATTTT.

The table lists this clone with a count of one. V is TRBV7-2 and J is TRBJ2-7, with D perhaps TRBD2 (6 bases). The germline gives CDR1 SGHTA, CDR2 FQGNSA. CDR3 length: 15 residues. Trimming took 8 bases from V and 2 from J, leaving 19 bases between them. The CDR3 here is CASAGGPGIPYEQYF. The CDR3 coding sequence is TGTGCCAGCGCCGGAGGGCCAGGCATCCCCTACGAGCAGTACTTC.

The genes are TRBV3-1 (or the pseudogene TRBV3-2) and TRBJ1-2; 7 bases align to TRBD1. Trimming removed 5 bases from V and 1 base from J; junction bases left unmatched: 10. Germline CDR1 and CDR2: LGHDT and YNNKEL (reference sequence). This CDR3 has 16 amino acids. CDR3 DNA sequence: TGTGCCAGCAGCACCCGGGACAGACTAAATAACTATGGCTACACCTTC. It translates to CASSTRDRLNNYGYTF.

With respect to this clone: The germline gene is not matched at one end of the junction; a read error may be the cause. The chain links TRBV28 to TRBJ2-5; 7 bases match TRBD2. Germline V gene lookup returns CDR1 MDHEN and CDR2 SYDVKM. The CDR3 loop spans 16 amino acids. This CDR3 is CASSFSSGVTREAQYF. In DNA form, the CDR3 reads TGTGCCAGCAGTTTCTCGAGCGGGGTTACAAGAGAGGCCCAGTACTTC.

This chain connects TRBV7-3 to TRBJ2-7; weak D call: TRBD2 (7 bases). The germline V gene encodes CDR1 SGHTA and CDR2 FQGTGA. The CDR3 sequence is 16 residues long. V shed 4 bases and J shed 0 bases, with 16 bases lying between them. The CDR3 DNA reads TGTGCCAGCAGCTCCAGACCGCGGGGGCTCTCCTACGAGCAGTACTTC. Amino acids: CASSSRPRGLSYEQYF.

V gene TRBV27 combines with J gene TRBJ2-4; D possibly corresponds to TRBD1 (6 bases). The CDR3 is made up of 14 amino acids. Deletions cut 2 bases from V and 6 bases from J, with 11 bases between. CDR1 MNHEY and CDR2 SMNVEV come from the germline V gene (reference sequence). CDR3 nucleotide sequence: TGTGCCAGCAGTTTAAGGACAGATTCAAACATTCAGTACTTC. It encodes CASSLRTDSNIQYF.

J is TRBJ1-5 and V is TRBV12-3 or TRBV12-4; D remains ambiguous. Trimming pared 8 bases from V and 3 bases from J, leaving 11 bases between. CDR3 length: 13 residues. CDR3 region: CASVLAVNQPQHF. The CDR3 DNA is TGTGCCAGCGTATTGGCGGTCAATCAGCCCCAGCATTTT.

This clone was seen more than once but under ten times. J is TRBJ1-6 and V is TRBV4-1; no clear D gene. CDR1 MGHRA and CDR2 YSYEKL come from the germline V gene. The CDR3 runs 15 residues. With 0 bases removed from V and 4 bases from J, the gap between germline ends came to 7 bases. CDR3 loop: CASSQDRTYNSPLHF. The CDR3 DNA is TGCGCCAGCAGCCAAGACAGGACTTATAATTCACCCCTCCACTTT.

The CDR3 region is CASSVDNSPLHF. CDR3 sequence (DNA): TGTGCCAGCAGCGTCGATAATTCACCCCTCCACTTT. This sequence joins TRBV9 and TRBJ1-6; D gene ambiguous. Trimming stripped 2 bases from V and 5 bases from J, with 2 bases between. CDR1 and CDR2 from the germline V gene are SGDLS and YYNGEE. CDR3 length equals 12 residues.

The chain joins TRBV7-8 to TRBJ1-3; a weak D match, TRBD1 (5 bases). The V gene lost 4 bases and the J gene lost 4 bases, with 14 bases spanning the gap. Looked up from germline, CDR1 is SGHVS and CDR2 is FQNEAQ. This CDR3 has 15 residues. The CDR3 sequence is CASSSSTVSGNTIYF. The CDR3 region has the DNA TGTGCCAGCAGCTCATCGACAGTGTCAGGAAACACCATATATTTT.

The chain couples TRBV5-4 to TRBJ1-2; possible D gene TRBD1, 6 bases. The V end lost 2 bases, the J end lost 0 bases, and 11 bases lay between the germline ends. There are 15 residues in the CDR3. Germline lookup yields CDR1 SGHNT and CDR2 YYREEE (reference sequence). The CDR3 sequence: CASSLQGAANYGYTF. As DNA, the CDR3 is TGTGCCAGCAGCTTACAGGGAGCCGCTAACTATGGCTACACCTTC.